These 25 T cell receptor beta chains were sequenced from one sample in a study of Graves' ophthalmopathy and Graves' hyperthyroidism. Amplifying from RNA transcripts, the study obtained TCR beta CDR3 regions. First-round RT-PCR employed HTBI primers, with a second-round multiplex PCR after it. TCRdb analysed the multiplex PCR reads with MiXCR anew, one entry per CDR3 protein. The repertoire holds about 380,000 distinct CDR3 sequences, 15% seen once, with 5.5% to 7% in the top ten. Sequencing input: peripheral blood. The receptors were gathered from a woman under 30 with stable Graves' hyperthyroidism.

This clonotype was counted many times. The J gene is TRBJ2-2, the V gene TRBV7-9; tentative D call: TRBD1 (5 bases). The CDR3 runs to 15 residues. The V and J ends lost 5 bases and 6 bases respectively, with 16 bases between them. CDR1 and CDR2 (germline): SEHNR, FQNEAQ (reference sequence). CDR3 residues: CASSAPQGYAGELFF. The CDR3 DNA sequence: TGTGCCAGCAGCGCTCCGCAGGGATACGCCGGGGAGCTGTTTTTT.

Many counts were recorded for this clonotype. This clone may be a read error of a much larger clone one base away. The V and J genes are TRBV2 and TRBJ1-1, with a possible D match to TRBD1 (6 bases). Germline V CDR1 and CDR2: SNHLY, FYNNEI. The CDR3 is made up of 12 amino acids. CDR3 region: CASTFGDTGAFF. The CDR3 DNA reads TGTGCCAGCACTTTTGGGGACACTGGAGCTTTCTTT.

V gene TRBV18 combines with J gene TRBJ2-7, with 9 positions matching TRBD1. The V segment lost 3 bases and the J segment 5 bases; nucleotides outside the gene matches: 5. This CDR3 has 14 amino acids. Germline V gene data show CDR1 as KGHSH and CDR2 as LQKENI. CDR3 coding DNA: TGTGCCAGCTCACCCGCAACAGGGGGCGACGAGCAGTACTTC. The encoded protein is CASSPATGGDEQYF.

This clonotype was counted ten times or more. The V and J genes are TRBV19 and TRBJ1-5; TRBD1 matches at 7 bases. The CDR3 has 16 amino acids. The germline V gene has CDR1 LNHDA and CDR2 SQIVND (reference sequence). The CDR3 bases are TGTGCTAACAAGCTTCCCAGACAGGGCGGTAATCAGCCCCAGCATTTT. Its protein is CANKLPRQGGNQPQHF.

The table lists this clonotype with many counts. This chain joins TRBV5-1 and TRBJ1-6; TRBD1 matches at 10 bases. Per germline, CDR1 SGHRS and CDR2 YFSETQ. This CDR3 spans 14 amino acids. Trimming took 4 bases from V and 9 from J; bases not matched to a gene: 4. CDR3 amino acids: CASSAGQGSSPLHF. In nucleotides, the CDR3 is TGCGCCAGCAGCGCGGGACAGGGGAGTTCACCCCTCCACTTT.

This clonotype showed up many times. The V call is TRBV15, the J call TRBJ1-1; a weak D match, TRBD1 (6 bases). The CDR3 has 15 residues. In germline, CDR1 is LNHNV, CDR2 YYDKDF (reference sequence). The V gene lost 1 base and the J gene lost 2 bases, with 11 bases spanning the gap. This chain's CDR3 is CATSRALTGNTEAFF. CDR3 nucleotide sequence: TGTGCCACCAGCAGAGCCCTGACAGGTAACACTGAAGCTTTCTTT.

This clonotype was seen ten or more times. The V gene is TRBV12-3 or TRBV12-4, the J gene TRBJ1-6, with TRBD1 identical over 10 bases. V was clipped by 0 bases and J by 5 bases; unmatched bases: 1. The CDR3 is made up of 16 amino acids. CDR3 residues: CASSLAGQGNNSPLHF. CDR3 DNA sequence: TGTGCCAGCAGTTTAGCGGGACAGGGGAATAATTCACCCCTCCACTTT.

This clonotype came up a few times. V usage is TRBV5-1 and J usage is TRBJ1-2, with 8 bases that match TRBD1. CDR1 SGHRS and CDR2 YFSETQ come from the germline V gene. The junction had 7 bases not matched to a gene; V was cut back by 2 bases and J by 4 bases. This CDR3 has 15 amino acids. The CDR3: CASSLVSGGSYGYTF. The CDR3 DNA reads as TGCGCCAGCAGCTTAGTTTCAGGGGGCTCCTATGGCTACACCTTC.

The CDR3 loop is CSAREAGGWDTGELFF. CDR3 nucleotides: TGCAGTGCTAGAGAGGCGGGAGGGTGGGACACCGGGGAGCTGTTTTTT. This chain links TRBV20-1 with TRBJ2-2; 9 bases agree with TRBD2. CDR1 and CDR2 from the germline V gene are DFQATT and SNEGSKA (reference sequence). CDR3 length: 16 amino acids. The V gene end was trimmed by 0 bases and the J gene end by 3 bases; junction bases not matched to a gene: 5.

This clonotype has at least ten counts. This rearrangement joins TRBV19 to TRBJ1-2; unclear D gene. Germline CDR1 LNHDA, CDR2 SQIVND (reference sequence). This CDR3 has 15 residues. Trimming removed 2 bases at V and 3 bases at J, with 13 bases between. CDR3 sequence reads: CASSIYGQLYYGYTF. CDR3 nucleotides: TGTGCCAGTAGTATATACGGCCAACTCTACTATGGCTACACCTTC.

This clonotype was seen many times. V and J are TRBV20-1 and TRBJ2-3; D tentatively reads TRBD1 or TRBD2 (5 bases each). This CDR3 region has 15 residues. CDR1 DFQATT and CDR2 SNEGSKA come from the germline V gene (reference sequence). V shed 0 bases and J shed 2 bases, with 12 bases lying between them. This CDR3 reads CSARDRKGTTDTQYF. CDR3 coding DNA: TGCAGTGCTAGAGATCGAAAGGGGACCACAGATACGCAGTATTTT.

This clonotype was counted at least ten times. The J gene is TRBJ2-2, the V gene TRBV24-1, with D perhaps TRBD1 (5 bases). Trimming took off 3 bases at V and 1 base at J, with 14 bases between the two ends. The CDR3 covers 17 residues. Per germline, CDR1 KGHDR and CDR2 SFDVKD. CDR3: CATSDTRAGRNTGELFF. The DNA of the CDR3 is TGTGCCACCAGTGATACCAGGGCAGGGCGGAACACCGGGGAGCTGTTTTTT.

This clonotype showed up many times. This clone may be a read error of a much larger clone one base away. The V gene is TRBV12-3 or TRBV12-4, the J gene TRBJ1-5, with D possibly TRBD1 on 5 matching bases. CDR3 length equals 15 residues. This CDR3 is CASSGGTSSNRPQHF. In DNA form, the CDR3 reads TGTGCCAGCAGCGGGGGGACCTCTAGCAATCGGCCCCAGCATTTT.

This clonotype was seen at least ten times. The chain employs TRBV6-2 or TRBV6-3 and TRBJ1-5; D gene uncertain. This CDR3 region has 13 residues. Germline CDR1 is MNHEY and CDR2 is SVGEGT. Trimming took off 5 bases at V and 6 bases at J, with 11 bases between the two ends. The CDR3 bases are TGTGCCAGCAGTACCCAGACTCCTCAGCCCCAGCATTTT. Translated, it gives CASSTQTPQPQHF.

The chain uses TRBV6-4 and TRBJ2-5; TRBD2 aligns across 7 bases. Germline CDR1 and CDR2: MRHNA and SNTAGT. The J segment lost 4 bases and the V segment lost 11 bases, leaving 1 base of the junction unmatched. The CDR3 extends over 10 amino acids. The CDR3 nucleotides are TGTGCCCCGGGGGGAGAGACCCAGTACTTC. It encodes CAPGGETQYF.

This clonotype appeared many times. This chain uses TRBV12-3 or TRBV12-4 with TRBJ1-1, with D unclear. V gave up 5 bases and J gave up 0 bases, with 13 bases separating them. The CDR3 loop spans 15 amino acids. The CDR3 here is CASSVGRGMNTEAFF. In nucleotides, the CDR3 is TGTGCCAGCAGTGTCGGCCGGGGAATGAACACTGAAGCTTTCTTT.

The chain employs TRBV12-3 or TRBV12-4 and TRBJ2-2; 7 positions agree with TRBD1. The CDR3 covers 14 residues. J gave up 7 bases and V 4 bases, and 6 bases lay outside the gene matches. The CDR3 DNA follows: TGTGCCAGCAGTTCCGACAGGGTAGACGGGGAGCTGTTTTTT. It is translated as CASSSDRVDGELFF.

This clonotype was counted many times. This sequence joins TRBV27 and TRBJ1-5, with a possible D match to TRBD1 (6 bases). The CDR3 contains 14 residues. Per the germline V gene, CDR1 is MNHEY and CDR2 is SMNVEV (reference sequence). The V and J ends lost 4 bases and 5 bases respectively, with 12 bases between them. CDR3 sequence reads: CASSWAGADQPQHF. The CDR3 nucleotides read TGTGCCAGCAGTTGGGCAGGGGCGGATCAGCCCCAGCATTTT.

This clonotype was found many times. V and J are TRBV24-1 and TRBJ1-2; tentatively, D is TRBD1 (5 bases). Trimming shortened V by 4 bases and J by 6 bases, and 11 bases separated the two germline ends. This CDR3 region has 13 residues. CDR1 and CDR2 from the germline V gene are KGHDR and SFDVKD. The CDR3 nucleotides are TGTGCCACCAGTGACGGGGGGTCAGATGGCTACACCTTC. This encodes CATSDGGSDGYTF.

This clonotype was seen ten or more times. One end of the junction does not line up with germline, which may come from a read error. This chain links TRBV2 with TRBJ2-5; 8 bases agree with TRBD1. CDR3 size: 13 residues. Germline V lookup: CDR1 SNHLY, CDR2 FYNNEI. The CDR3 protein is CASSVDREEAQYF. DNA of the CDR3: TGTGCCAGCAGTGTGGACAGGGAAGAGGCCCAGTACTTC.

In nucleotides, the CDR3 is TGTGCCAGCAGCTTCGCGGGACAGCAAGAGACCCAGTACTTC. Amino acid sequence: CASSFAGQQETQYF. The chain joins TRBV7-4 to TRBJ2-5, with TRBD1 as a possible D gene (7 bases). The length of the CDR3 is 14 residues. From germline, CDR1 is SGHVT and CDR2 SQSDAQ. Trimming stripped 3 bases from V and 2 bases from J, with 10 bases between.

This clonotype appeared many times. The V call is TRBV11-2, the J call TRBJ1-1; 7 bases map to TRBD1. Per germline, CDR1 SGHAT and CDR2 FQNNGV. V shed 4 bases, J shed 1 base, and the junction held 9 bases outside the gene matches. The CDR3 loop spans 16 amino acids. The DNA of the CDR3 is TGTGCCAGCAGCTCCCTCGGACAGGCCCGGAACACTGAAGCTTTCTTT. This gives the protein CASSSLGQARNTEAFF.

Worth noting for this clonotype: Since a much larger clone is just one base distant, this may be a read error. The CDR3 reads CSVERVLAEACF. CDR3 bases: TGCAGCGTTGAAAGGGTTCTGGCTGAAGCTTGCTTT. This chain connects TRBV29-1 to TRBJ1-1, with D unclear. The CDR3 length is 12 residues. The germline CDR1 and CDR2 sequences are SQVTM and ANQGSEA.

This clonotype was seen at least ten times. V and J are TRBV6-1 and TRBJ1-5, with TRBD1 matching 8 bases. Germline V lookup: CDR1 MNHNS, CDR2 SASEGT. Trimming removed 4 bases from V and 3 bases from J; junction bases left unmatched: 2. The CDR3 has 14 amino acids. The chain's CDR3 is CASSGTGNNQPQHF. The CDR3 region has the DNA TGTGCCAGCAGTGGGACAGGGAACAATCAGCCCCAGCATTTT.

This clonotype has a count of ten or more. A read error may produce the germline difference seen at one junction end. The chain employs TRBV19 and TRBJ2-2, with 15 positions matching TRBD2. The CDR3 runs to 18 residues. CDR1 is LNHDA and CDR2 is SQIVND in the germline V gene (reference sequence). The CDR3 here is CASSDGLAGGVNTGKLFF. CDR3 nucleotide sequence: TGTGCCAGTAGTGACGGACTAGCGGGGGGGGTGAACACCGGGAAGCTGTTTTTT. The full variable domain, completed using reference TRBV19 and TRBJ2-2, is DGGITQSPKYLFRKEGQNVTLSCEQNLNHDAMYWYRQDPGQGLRLIYYSQIVNDFQKGDIAEGYSVSREKKESFPLTVTSAQKNPTAFYLCASSDGLAGGVNTGKLFFGEGSRLTVL.